Listed here is a single TCR beta chain. This clonotype was seen more than once but under ten times. There is no known antigen for this receptor. Nothing much larger sits one base from this clone, and base qualities are not available. This sample is part of a study of identical twins (dated by TCRdb to 2015 to 2016). In the study overall: To test whether fetal clonotypes persist, this study deep-sequenced TCR alpha and beta repertoires from monozygotic twins, from unrelated adults of various ages, and from cord blood. To rule out contamination, replicate twin experiments were performed at different times with different library preparation protocols.

The library was produced with 5' RACE. TCRdb records Illumina HiSeq 2000 as the sequencer. Template switching added a universal primer binding site, and the final cDNA carried a unique molecular identifier that allowed TCR cDNA molecules to be counted accurately. Specific primers in the conserved constant-segment region were used to synthesize first-strand cDNA for TCR alpha and beta chains. To control for contamination, every cDNA library carried two barcodes: a SMART-Mk sample barcode plus Illumina barcodes. TruSeq adapter sequences along with Illumina sample barcodes were introduced in two successive PCR steps. TCR alpha and beta cDNA libraries were sequenced on the Illumina HiSeq platform with custom primers. From the authors' description of their analysis: Unique molecular identifiers were extracted from raw reads with MiGEC, and CDR3 positions were determined with MiXCR. For each individual, recombination models were inferred using an EM algorithm with the repgenHMM and IGoR tools. The analysis of shared clonotypes was done with the tcR package in R, with sharing normalized by the product of cloneset sizes. Out-of-frame nonproductive sequences were analyzed to study raw recombination free of thymic and clonal selection effects. TCRdb applied fastp at Q25 and MiXCR to the public reads, then kept only in-frame beta chains. Rows are combined by CDR3 protein, so each entry shows the most common genes and DNA. TCRdb's processing, not the authors' own work, is the source of the V and J calls. The sample includes 450,000 to 500,000 distinct CDR3 sequences, with around an eighth observed a single time. The leading ten clones occupy approximately 0.98% of the sample.

Results the study describes overall, beyond this receptor: Conclusions relied on cross-sectional statistical analysis, since the same donors could not be followed over many years. Out-of-frame TCR alpha sharing in monozygotic twins was systematically underestimated by recombination models, whereas sharing between unrelated individuals was in agreement with the recombination models. Zero-insertion analyses could be partly confounded by invariant T cells such as MAIT and iNKT, though diverse VJ usage argued against such confounding for most clonotypes. Compared with coincidental sharing between unrelated individuals, an excess of low generation-probability sequences was observed among out-of-frame TCR alpha sequences shared between twins. In beta out-of-frame sequences, excess twin sharing was weaker, because having fewer shared sequences lowered the signal-to-noise ratio. Abundant cord blood beta clonotypes carried fewer insertions; young adult naive repertoires showed a weaker similar trend, while memory repertoires showed none.

Every donor in the study was a healthy Caucasian. The twin cohort comprised three pairs of female monozygotic twins, all aged roughly 18 to 30 years. CD4+ and CD8+ T cell populations were isolated with positive isolation kits from Invitrogen. Ends trimmed: V by 6 bases, J by 1 base; bases unmatched to a gene: 3. CDR1 and CDR2 are read off the germline V gene as SQVTM and ANQGSEA. CDR3 length: 12 amino acids, cysteine to phenylalanine. This entry keeps only the CDR3 DNA: 36 bases, framed from base 1. These same records also appear under a second study, on yellow fever vaccine responses in identical twins. The second source states: The T cell response to vaccination in identical twins was reported by the authors to appear partly convergent and partly personalized. In identical twins, the study followed T cell clones that responded to the vaccine with precision.

The specimen sequenced was CD4+ T cells sorted from blood. The chain is assembled from TRBV29-1 and TRBJ2-7; 7 bases in between match TRBD1. This TCR came from a woman aged 18-29 years in good health. For the CDR3, the sequence is CSVRTGSYEQYF. Read as DNA, the sequence is TGCAGCGTGAGGACAGGATCCTACGAGCAGTACTTC.